These 8 T cell receptor beta chains share one sample of origin, sequenced in a study of blood T cell repertoires in COVID-19. The table came from immunoSEQ multiplex PCR; TCRdb's copy has only in-frame clones and leaves some out. The table has 150,000 to 200,000 clones, around 85% seen once. Input material: peripheral blood. All receptors derive from a woman of 80 years or more with acute or convalescent COVID-19.

J is TRBJ2-1 and V is TRBV7-6; TRBD2 might be the D (7 bases). The germline V gene encodes CDR1 SGHVS and CDR2 FNYEAQ. Trimming stripped 4 bases from V and 9 bases from J, with 19 bases between. The CDR3 extends over 15 amino acids. In nucleotides, the CDR3 is TGTGCCAGCAGCTCGTACGAAGGGGGGGGGATTGAGCAGTTCTTC. Residues: CASSSYEGGGIEQFF.

The chain couples TRBV7-2 to TRBJ1-3, with a tentative D call TRBD1 (6 bases). CDR1 and CDR2 (germline): SGHTA, FQGNSA. CDR3 length: 15 residues. The V end was cut by 3 bases, the J end by 4 bases, with 13 bases between. CDR3 loop: CASSLTGPPGNTIYF. As DNA, the CDR3 is TGTGCCAGCAGCTTGACAGGCCCTCCGGGAAACACCATATATTTT.

This chain uses TRBV7-6 with TRBJ2-5, with 10 bases identical to TRBD1. The CDR3 is 15 amino acids. J gave up 5 bases and V 6 bases, and 9 bases lay outside the gene matches. Germline V gene sequence: CDR1 SGHVS, CDR2 FNYEAQ. In DNA, the CDR3 is TGTGCCAGCAGTTCCCTCGGGACAGGGGTGGAGACCCAGTACTTC. Encoded protein: CASSSLGTGVETQYF.

CDR3 DNA sequence: TGTGCCAGCTCACCACGGGACAGGGGAGCCCAGCCCCAGCATTTT. Translation gives CASSPRDRGAQPQHF. The chain combines TRBV18 with TRBJ1-5; 10 bases line up with TRBD1. Trimming removed 1 base from V and 7 bases from J; junction bases left unmatched: 4. The CDR3 length is 15 residues. Germline V gives CDR1 KGHSH, CDR2 LQKENI. Based on the CDR3 plus reference TRBV18 and TRBJ1-5, the full variable domain is NAGVMQNPRHLVRRRGQEARLRCSPMKGHSHVYWYRQLPEEGLKFMVYLQKENIIDESGMPKERFSAEFPKEGPSILRIQQVVRGDSAAYFCASSPRDRGAQPQHFGDGTRLSIL.

The rearrangement links TRBV6-2 or TRBV6-3 to TRBJ1-4, with 7 positions matching TRBD1. Germline loops: CDR1 MNHEY, CDR2 SVGEGT. V lost 2 bases, J lost 5 bases, and 11 bases stayed unmatched. The CDR3 is 17 amino acids. The CDR3: CASSYPSTGTDNEKLFF. CDR3 coding DNA: TGTGCCAGCAGTTACCCCTCGACCGGGACAGACAATGAAAAACTGTTTTTT.

V usage is TRBV3-1 (or the pseudogene TRBV3-2) and J usage is TRBJ1-2; no definite D call. This CDR3 region has 12 residues. Germline lookup yields CDR1 LGHDT and CDR2 YNNKEL (reference sequence). Trimming stripped 3 bases from V and 8 bases from J, with 10 bases between. The CDR3 DNA reads as TGTGCCAGCAGCCACGCGTCTAAGGGCTACACCTTC. It is translated as CASSHASKGYTF.

This chain links TRBV9 with TRBJ2-2, with D possibly TRBD1 on 5 matching bases. Germline loops: CDR1 SGDLS, CDR2 YYNGEE. Trimming took 0 bases from V and 0 from J, leaving 18 bases between them. This CDR3 is built from 19 residues. CDR3 DNA: TGTGCCAGCAGCGTAGCCCCACTCGGCAGACAGTCGAACACCGGGGAGCTGTTTTTT. Amino acid sequence: CASSVAPLGRQSNTGELFF. Combining the CDR3 with reference TRBV9 and TRBJ2-2 gives the whole variable domain DSGVTQTPKHLITATGQRVTLRCSPRSGDLSVYWYQQSLDQGLQFLIQYYNGEERAKGNILERFSAQQFPDLHSELNLSSLELGDSALYFCASSVAPLGRQSNTGELFFGEGSRLTVL.

This clone was observed a single time. V and J are TRBV5-1 and TRBJ2-4; possibly TRBD2 for D (6 bases). The CDR3 loop spans 16 amino acids. Trimming shortened V by 1 base and J by 8 bases, and 19 bases separated the two germline ends. CDR1 and CDR2 from the germline V gene are SGHRS and YFSETQ. The CDR3 reads CASSLRTGVEGDIQYF. CDR3 DNA sequence: TGCGCCAGCAGCTTGAGAACGGGAGTAGAGGGAGACATTCAGTACTTC.